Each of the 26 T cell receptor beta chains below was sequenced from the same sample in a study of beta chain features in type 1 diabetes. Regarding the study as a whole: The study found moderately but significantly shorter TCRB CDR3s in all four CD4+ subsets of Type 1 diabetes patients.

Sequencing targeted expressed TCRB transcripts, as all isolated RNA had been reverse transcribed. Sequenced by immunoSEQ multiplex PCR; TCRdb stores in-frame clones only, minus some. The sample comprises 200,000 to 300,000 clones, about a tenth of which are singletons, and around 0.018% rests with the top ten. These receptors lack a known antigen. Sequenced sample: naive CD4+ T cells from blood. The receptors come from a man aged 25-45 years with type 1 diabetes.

The CDR3 sequence: CASSWDRGEQYF. The CDR3 coding sequence is TGTGCCAGCAGCTGGGACAGGGGCGAGCAGTACTTC. The gene calls are TRBV7-9 and TRBJ2-7, with 10 bases aligning to TRBD1. Losses at the gene ends were 4 bases for V and 6 bases for J; bases not matched to a gene: 0. In germline, CDR1 is SEHNR, CDR2 FQNEAQ (reference sequence). CDR3 size: 12 residues.

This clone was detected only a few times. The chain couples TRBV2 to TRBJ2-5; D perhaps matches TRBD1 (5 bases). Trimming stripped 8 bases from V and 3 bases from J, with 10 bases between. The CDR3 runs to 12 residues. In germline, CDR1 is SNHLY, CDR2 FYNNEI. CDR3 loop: CASWRQKETQYF. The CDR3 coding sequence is TGTGCCAGCTGGCGACAGAAAGAGACCCAGTACTTC.

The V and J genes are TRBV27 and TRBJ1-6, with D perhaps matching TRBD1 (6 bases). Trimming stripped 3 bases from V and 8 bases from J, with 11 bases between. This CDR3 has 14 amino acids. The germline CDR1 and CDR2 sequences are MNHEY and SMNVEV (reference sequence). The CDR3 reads CASSFLAGDSPLHF. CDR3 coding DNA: TGTGCCAGCAGTTTTCTGGCAGGGGATTCACCCCTCCACTTT.

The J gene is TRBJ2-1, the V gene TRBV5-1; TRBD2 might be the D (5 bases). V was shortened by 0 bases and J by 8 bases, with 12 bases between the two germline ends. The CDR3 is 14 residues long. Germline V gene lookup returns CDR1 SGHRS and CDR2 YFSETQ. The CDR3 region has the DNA TGCGCCAGCAGCTTGGGGGTATTTAGCGATGAGCAGTTCTTC. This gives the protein CASSLGVFSDEQFF.

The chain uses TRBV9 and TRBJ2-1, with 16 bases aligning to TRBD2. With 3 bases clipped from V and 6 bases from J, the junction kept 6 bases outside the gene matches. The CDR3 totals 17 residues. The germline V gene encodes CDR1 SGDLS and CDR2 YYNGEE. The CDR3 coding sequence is TGTGCCAGCAGCGCAGGGACTAGCGGGGGGGCTCTCAATGAGCAGTTCTTC. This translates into CASSAGTSGGALNEQFF.

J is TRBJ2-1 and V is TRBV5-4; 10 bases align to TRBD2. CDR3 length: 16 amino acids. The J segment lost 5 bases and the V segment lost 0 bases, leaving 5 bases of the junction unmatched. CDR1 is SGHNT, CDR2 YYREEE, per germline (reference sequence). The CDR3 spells CASSLALAGAHNEQFF. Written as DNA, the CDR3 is TGTGCCAGCAGCTTGGCGCTAGCGGGGGCTCACAATGAGCAGTTCTTC.

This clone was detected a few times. For the CDR3, the DNA is TGTGCCAGCAGTTCCCCTCAACAGGGGGCTAACGAGCAGTACTTC. As protein: CASSSPQQGANEQYF. The chain has TRBV6-5 and TRBJ2-7, with 9 bases lining up with TRBD1. The CDR3 has 15 amino acids. Trimming removed 4 bases from V and 5 bases from J; junction bases left unmatched: 9. Germline CDR1 and CDR2: MNHEY and SVGAGI.

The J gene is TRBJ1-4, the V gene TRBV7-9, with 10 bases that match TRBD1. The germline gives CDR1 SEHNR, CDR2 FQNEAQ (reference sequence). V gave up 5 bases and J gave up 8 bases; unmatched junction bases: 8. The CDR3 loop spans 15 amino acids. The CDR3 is CASSPGQGTAEKLFF. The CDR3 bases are TGTGCCAGCAGCCCGGGACAGGGGACAGCGGAAAAACTGTTTTTT.

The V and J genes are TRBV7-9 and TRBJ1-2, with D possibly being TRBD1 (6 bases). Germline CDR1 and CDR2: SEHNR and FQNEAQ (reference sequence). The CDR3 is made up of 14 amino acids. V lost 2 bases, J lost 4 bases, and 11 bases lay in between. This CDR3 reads CASSLTTGPYGYTF. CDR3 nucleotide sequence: TGTGCCAGCAGCTTAACTACAGGGCCCTATGGCTACACCTTC.

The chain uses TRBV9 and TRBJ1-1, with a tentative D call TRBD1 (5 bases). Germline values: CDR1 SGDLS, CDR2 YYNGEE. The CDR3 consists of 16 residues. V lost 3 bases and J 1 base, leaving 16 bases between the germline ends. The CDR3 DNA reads TGTGCCAGCAGCGCTAAGGAAGGGACTACGAACACTGAAGCTTTCTTT. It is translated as CASSAKEGTTNTEAFF.

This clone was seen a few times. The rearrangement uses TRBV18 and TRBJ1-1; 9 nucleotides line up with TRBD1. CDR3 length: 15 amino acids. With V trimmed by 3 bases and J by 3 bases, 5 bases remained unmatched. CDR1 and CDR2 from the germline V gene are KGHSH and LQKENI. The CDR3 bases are TGTGCCAGCTCACCGACGGGACAGGGTTACACTGAAGCTTTCTTT. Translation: CASSPTGQGYTEAFF.

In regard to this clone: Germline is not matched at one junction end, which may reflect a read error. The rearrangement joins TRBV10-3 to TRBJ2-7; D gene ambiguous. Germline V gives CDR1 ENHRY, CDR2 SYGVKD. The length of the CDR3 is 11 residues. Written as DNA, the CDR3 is TGTGCCAGCAGTTCCCTCTACGAGCAGTACTTC. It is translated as CASSSLYEQYF.

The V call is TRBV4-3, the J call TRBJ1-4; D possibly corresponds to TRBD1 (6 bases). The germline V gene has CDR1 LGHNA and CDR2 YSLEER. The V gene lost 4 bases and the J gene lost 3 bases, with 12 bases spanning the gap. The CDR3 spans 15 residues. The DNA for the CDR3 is TGCGCCAGCAGCCGAAAACAGGGATCTAATGAAAAACTGTTTTTT. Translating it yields CASSRKQGSNEKLFF.

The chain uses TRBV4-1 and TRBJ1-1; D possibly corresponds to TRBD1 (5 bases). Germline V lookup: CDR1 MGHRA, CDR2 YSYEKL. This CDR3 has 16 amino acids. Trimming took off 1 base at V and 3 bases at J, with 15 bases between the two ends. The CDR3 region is CASSQGKPGVYTEAFF. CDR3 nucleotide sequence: TGCGCCAGCAGCCAAGGCAAGCCGGGGGTATACACTGAAGCTTTCTTT.

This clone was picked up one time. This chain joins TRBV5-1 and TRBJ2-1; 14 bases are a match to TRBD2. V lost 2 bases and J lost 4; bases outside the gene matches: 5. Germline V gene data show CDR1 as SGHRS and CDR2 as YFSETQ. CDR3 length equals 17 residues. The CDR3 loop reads CASSFGGLAGAYNEQFF. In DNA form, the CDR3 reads TGCGCCAGCAGCTTCGGGGGACTAGCGGGGGCTTACAATGAGCAGTTCTTC. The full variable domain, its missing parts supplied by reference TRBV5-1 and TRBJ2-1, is KAGVTQTPRYLIKTRGQQVTLSCSPISGHRSVSWYQQTPGQGLQFLFEYFSETQRNKGNFPGRFSGRQFSNSRSEMNVSTLELGDSALYLCASSFGGLAGAYNEQFFGPGTRLTVL.

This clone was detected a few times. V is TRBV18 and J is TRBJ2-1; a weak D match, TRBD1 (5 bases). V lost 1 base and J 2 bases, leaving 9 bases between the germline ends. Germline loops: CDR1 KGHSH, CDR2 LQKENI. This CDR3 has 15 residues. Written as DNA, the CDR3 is TGTGCCAGCTCACCACGCGACAGACCCTACAATGAGCAGTTCTTC. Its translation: CASSPRDRPYNEQFF.

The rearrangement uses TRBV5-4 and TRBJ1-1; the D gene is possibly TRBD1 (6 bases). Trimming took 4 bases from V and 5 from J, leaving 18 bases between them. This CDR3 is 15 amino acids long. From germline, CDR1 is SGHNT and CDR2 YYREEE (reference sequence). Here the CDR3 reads CASSPKLQGSTEAFF. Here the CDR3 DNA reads TGTGCCAGCAGCCCCAAGCTGCAGGGGAGTACTGAAGCTTTCTTT.

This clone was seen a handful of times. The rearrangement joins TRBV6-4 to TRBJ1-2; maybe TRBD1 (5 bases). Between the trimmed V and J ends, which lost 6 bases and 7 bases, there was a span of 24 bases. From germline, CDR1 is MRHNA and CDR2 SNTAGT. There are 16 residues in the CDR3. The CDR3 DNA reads TGTGCCAGCAGCGATCCTATGGGCGGGGGGAATTGTGGCTACACCTTC. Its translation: CASSDPMGGGNCGYTF.

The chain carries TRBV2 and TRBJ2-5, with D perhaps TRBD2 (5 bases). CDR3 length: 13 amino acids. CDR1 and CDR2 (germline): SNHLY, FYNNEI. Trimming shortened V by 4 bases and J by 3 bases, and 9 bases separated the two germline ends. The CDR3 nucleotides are TGTGCCAGCAGTGGTACAGCGGAAGAGACCCAGTACTTC. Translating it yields CASSGTAEETQYF.

CDR3 DNA sequence: TGTGCCAGTAGTACCGACAGGGGGGCAAATGAGCAGTTCTTC. Residues: CASSTDRGANEQFF. This sequence joins TRBV19 and TRBJ2-1; 9 bases line up with TRBD1. The V segment lost 4 bases and the J segment 7 bases; nucleotides outside the gene matches: 5. The germline V gene has CDR1 LNHDA and CDR2 SQIVND (reference sequence). The CDR3 contains 14 residues.

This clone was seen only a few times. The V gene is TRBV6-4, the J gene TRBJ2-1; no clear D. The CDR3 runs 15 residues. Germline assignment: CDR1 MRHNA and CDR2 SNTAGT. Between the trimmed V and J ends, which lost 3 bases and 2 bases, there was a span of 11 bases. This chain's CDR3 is CASSESLQTYNEQFF. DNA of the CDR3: TGTGCCAGCAGTGAGTCTCTACAGACCTACAATGAGCAGTTCTTC.

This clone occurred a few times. CDR3 coding DNA: TGTGCCAGCAGCTCGGACAGGGAACAGCCCCAGCATTTT. Translation gives CASSSDREQPQHF. The V call is TRBV5-4, the J call TRBJ1-5; TRBD1 agrees at 8 bases. Germline CDR1 SGHNT, CDR2 YYREEE (reference sequence). V shed 3 bases, J shed 7 bases, and the junction held 3 bases outside the gene matches. This CDR3 is 13 amino acids long.

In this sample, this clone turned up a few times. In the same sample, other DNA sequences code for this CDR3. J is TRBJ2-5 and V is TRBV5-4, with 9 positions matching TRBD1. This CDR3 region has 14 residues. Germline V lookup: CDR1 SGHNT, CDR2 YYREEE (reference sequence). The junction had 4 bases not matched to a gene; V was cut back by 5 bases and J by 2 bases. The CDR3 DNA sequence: TGTGCCAGCAGTTCGGGACAGGGACAAGAGACCCAGTACTTC. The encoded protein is CASSSGQGQETQYF.

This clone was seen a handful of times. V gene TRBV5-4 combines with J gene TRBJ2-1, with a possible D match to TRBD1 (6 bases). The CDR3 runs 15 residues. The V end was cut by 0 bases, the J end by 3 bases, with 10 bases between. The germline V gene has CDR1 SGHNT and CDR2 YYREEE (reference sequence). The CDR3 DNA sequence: TGTGCCAGCAGCTTGGGACAGGACTTCTACAATGAGCAGTTCTTC. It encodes CASSLGQDFYNEQFF.

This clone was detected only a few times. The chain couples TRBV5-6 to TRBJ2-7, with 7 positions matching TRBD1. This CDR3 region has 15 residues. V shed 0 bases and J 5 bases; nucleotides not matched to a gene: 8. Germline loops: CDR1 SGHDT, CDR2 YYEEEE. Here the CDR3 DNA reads TGTGCCAGCAGCTTGGTGAGGGGGCCGAGCAACGAGCAGTACTTC. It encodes CASSLVRGPSNEQYF. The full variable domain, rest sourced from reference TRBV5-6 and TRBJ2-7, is DAGVTQSPTHLIKTRGQQVTLRCSPKSGHDTVSWYQQALGQGPQFIFQYYEEEERQRGNFPDRFSGHQFPNYSSELNVNALLLGDSALYLCASSLVRGPSNEQYFGPGTRLTVT.

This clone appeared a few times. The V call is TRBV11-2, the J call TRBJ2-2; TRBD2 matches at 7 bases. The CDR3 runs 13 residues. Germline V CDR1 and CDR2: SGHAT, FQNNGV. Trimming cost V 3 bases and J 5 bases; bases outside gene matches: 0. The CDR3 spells CASSFGGTGELFF. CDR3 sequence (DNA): TGTGCCAGCAGCTTCGGGGGGACCGGGGAGCTGTTTTTT.